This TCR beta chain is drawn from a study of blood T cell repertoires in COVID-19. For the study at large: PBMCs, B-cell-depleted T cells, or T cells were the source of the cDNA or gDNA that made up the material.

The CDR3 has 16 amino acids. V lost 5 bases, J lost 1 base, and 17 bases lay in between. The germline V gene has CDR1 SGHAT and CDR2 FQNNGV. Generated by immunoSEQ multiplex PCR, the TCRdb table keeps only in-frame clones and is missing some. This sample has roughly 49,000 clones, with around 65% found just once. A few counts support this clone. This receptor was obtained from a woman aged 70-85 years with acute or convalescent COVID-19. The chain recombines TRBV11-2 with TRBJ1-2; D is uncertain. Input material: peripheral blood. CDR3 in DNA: TGTGCCAGCAGCGTTGGACTCACCCCCCTTAACTATGGCTACACCTTC. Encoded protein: CASSVGLTPLNYGYTF.